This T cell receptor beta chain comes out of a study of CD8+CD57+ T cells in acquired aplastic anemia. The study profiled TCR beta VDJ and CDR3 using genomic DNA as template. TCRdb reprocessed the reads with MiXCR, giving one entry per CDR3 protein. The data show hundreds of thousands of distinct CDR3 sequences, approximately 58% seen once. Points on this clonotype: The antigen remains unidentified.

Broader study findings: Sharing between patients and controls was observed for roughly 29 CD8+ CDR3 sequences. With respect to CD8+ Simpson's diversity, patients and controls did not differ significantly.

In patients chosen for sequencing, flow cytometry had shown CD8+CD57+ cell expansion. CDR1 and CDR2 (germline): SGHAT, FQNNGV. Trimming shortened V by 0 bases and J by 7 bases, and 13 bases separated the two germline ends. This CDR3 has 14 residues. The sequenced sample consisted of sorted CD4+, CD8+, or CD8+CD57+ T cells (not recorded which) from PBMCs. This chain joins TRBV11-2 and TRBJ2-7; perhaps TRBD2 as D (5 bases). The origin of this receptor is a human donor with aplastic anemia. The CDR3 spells CASSLESGYNEQYF. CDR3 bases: TGTGCCAGCAGCTTAGAATCGGGGTACAATGAGCAGTACTTC.